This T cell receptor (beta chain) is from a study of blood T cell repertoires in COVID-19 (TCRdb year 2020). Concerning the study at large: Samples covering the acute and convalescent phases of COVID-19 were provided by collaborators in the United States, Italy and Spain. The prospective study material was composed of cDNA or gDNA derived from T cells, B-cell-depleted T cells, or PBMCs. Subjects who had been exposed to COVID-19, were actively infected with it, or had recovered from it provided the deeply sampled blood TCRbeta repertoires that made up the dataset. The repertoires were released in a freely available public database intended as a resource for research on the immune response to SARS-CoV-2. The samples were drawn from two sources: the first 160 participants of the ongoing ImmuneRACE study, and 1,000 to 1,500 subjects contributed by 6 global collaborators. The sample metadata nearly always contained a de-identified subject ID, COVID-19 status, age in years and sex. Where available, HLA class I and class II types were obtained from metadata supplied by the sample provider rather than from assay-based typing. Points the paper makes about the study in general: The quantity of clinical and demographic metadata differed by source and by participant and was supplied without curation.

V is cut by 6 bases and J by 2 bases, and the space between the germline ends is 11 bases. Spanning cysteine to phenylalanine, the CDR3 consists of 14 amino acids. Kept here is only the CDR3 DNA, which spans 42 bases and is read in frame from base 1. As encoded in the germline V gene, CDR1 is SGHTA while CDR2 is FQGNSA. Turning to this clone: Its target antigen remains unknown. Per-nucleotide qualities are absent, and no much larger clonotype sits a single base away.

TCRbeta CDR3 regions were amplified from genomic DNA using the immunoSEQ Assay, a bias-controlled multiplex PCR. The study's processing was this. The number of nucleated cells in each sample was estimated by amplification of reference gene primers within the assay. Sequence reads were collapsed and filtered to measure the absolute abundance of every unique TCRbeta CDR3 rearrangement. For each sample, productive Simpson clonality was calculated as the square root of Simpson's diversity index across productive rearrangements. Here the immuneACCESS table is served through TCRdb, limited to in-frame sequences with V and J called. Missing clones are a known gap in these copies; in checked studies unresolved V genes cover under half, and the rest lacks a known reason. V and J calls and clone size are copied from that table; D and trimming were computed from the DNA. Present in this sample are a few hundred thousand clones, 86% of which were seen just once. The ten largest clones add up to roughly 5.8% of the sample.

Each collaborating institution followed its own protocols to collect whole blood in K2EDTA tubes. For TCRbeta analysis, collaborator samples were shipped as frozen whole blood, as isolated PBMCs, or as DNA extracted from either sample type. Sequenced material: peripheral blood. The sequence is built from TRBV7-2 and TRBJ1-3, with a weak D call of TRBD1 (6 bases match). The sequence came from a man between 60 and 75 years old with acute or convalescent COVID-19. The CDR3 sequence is CASSQQGAGNTIYF. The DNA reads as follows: TGTGCCAGCAGTCAACAGGGAGCTGGAAACACCATATATTTT.